The 12 T cell receptor beta chains given below trace back to one sample, sequenced in a study of molecular identifiers for immune sequencing clone quantification. TCRdb redid the calling of the PCR reads with MiXCR, one entry per CDR3 protein. This sample yields around 89,000 distinct CDR3 sequences, of which roughly 19% are seen a single time; roughly 0.85% belongs to the top ten. Sequenced sample: naive CD8+ T cells from blood, with Jurkat cell RNA spiked in. The subset here: FACS-sorted CD8+CD4-CCR7+CD45RA+ naive T cells. These receptors originate from a human donor in good health. Some libraries in this study had Jurkat cell RNA spiked in.

There are many counts of this clonotype. J is TRBJ2-7 and V is TRBV19, with 7 bases lining up with TRBD1. Germline V gene data show CDR1 as LNHDA and CDR2 as SQIVND (reference sequence). The CDR3 consists of 14 residues. The junction had 10 bases not matched to a gene; V was cut back by 6 bases and J by 5 bases. CDR3 nucleotide sequence: TGTGCCAGTAGACCGGGAAGGGGGCCCAACGAGCAGTACTTC. It translates to CASRPGRGPNEQYF. Variable domain in full (rest from reference TRBV19 and TRBJ2-7): DGGITQSPKYLFRKEGQNVTLSCEQNLNHDAMYWYRQDPGQGLRLIYYSQIVNDFQKGDIAEGYSVSREKKESFPLTVTSAQKNPTAFYLCASRPGRGPNEQYFGPGTRLTVT.

The chain carries TRBV7-6 and TRBJ2-3, with a weak D call TRBD2 (5 bases). Trimming shortened V by 2 bases and J by 2 bases, and 11 bases separated the two germline ends. CDR1 is SGHVS and CDR2 is FNYEAQ in the germline V gene. The CDR3 covers 15 residues. This chain's CDR3 is CASSLIGVPTDTQYF. The CDR3 DNA reads TGTGCCAGCAGCTTAATCGGGGTTCCCACAGATACGCAGTATTTT.

This clonotype was recorded at least ten times. J is TRBJ1-4 and V is TRBV4-3; D remains unclear. The CDR3 runs to 17 residues. Trimming stripped 0 bases from V and 5 bases from J, with 16 bases between. The germline CDR1 and CDR2 sequences are LGHNA and YSLEER. CDR3 sequence reads: CASSQDRRTGVNEKLFF. CDR3 nucleotides: TGCGCCAGCAGCCAAGATCGGCGCACGGGTGTCAATGAAAAACTGTTTTTT.

This clonotype was recorded many times. The rearrangement uses TRBV24-1 and TRBJ2-2, with D unclear. Germline V gene data show CDR1 as KGHDR and CDR2 as SFDVKD. V was trimmed by 3 bases and J by 4 bases, leaving 5 bases between them. This CDR3 contains 13 residues. The CDR3: CATSDLFTGELFF. The CDR3 DNA is TGTGCCACCAGTGATCTGTTCACCGGGGAGCTGTTTTTT.

This clonotype has ten or more counts. The chain links TRBV2 to TRBJ1-1; D remains ambiguous. This CDR3 contains 13 residues. Trimming took off 7 bases at V and 11 bases at J, with 20 bases between the two ends. CDR1 and CDR2 from the germline V gene are SNHLY and FYNNEI. CDR3 in DNA: TGTGCCAGCATCTCCCTTCCCCAACCTCCGGCTTTCTTT. It yields the protein CASISLPQPPAFF.

This clonotype was found many times. The chain combines TRBV28 with TRBJ1-5, with a tentative D call TRBD1 (5 bases). Germline assignment: CDR1 MDHEN and CDR2 SYDVKM. Trimming shortened V by 6 bases and J by 1 base, and 19 bases separated the two germline ends. The CDR3 is 17 amino acids. The CDR3 reads CASSLNLGPTSNQPQHF. The CDR3 bases are TGTGCCAGCAGCCTGAACTTGGGACCGACAAGCAATCAGCCCCAGCATTTT.

This clonotype was detected many times. The chain recombines TRBV6-2 or TRBV6-3 with TRBJ1-5; D perhaps matches TRBD1 (5 bases). CDR1 and CDR2 from the germline V gene are MNHEY and SVGEGT. The CDR3 is made up of 16 amino acids. V was cut by 0 bases and J by 0 bases, with 9 bases left in between. This CDR3 is CASSYSGPYSNQPQHF. The CDR3, as DNA: TGTGCCAGCAGTTACTCGGGACCATATAGCAATCAGCCCCAGCATTTT.

This clonotype showed up many times. The rearrangement joins TRBV27 to TRBJ2-1; 7 nucleotides align to TRBD2. The CDR3 loop spans 15 amino acids. The germline V gene has CDR1 MNHEY and CDR2 SMNVEV (reference sequence). The ends lost 0 bases at V and 9 bases at J; junction bases unmatched: 8. CDR3 amino acids: CASSLSAGARGEQFF. CDR3 DNA sequence: TGTGCCAGCAGTTTATCGGCGGGAGCTCGTGGTGAGCAGTTCTTC.

This clonotype appeared a few times. The chain recombines TRBV23-1 with TRBJ2-7; a possible D gene is TRBD1 (6 bases). TRBV23-1 is given ORF status, its function remaining uncertain. The CDR3 totals 14 residues. Trimming cost V 0 bases and J 2 bases, with 8 bases left between them. As DNA, the CDR3 is TGCGCCAGCAGTCAATCGAACAGGGCCTACGAGCAGTACTTC. Translating it yields CASSQSNRAYEQYF.

This clonotype came up many times. The J gene is TRBJ2-2, the V gene TRBV3-1; D might be TRBD2 (5 bases). This CDR3 is built from 16 residues. V was cut by 1 base and J by 3 bases, with 12 bases left in between. Per the germline V gene, CDR1 is LGHDT and CDR2 is YNNKEL (reference sequence). The CDR3 coding sequence is TGTGCCAGCAGCCAAGTAGTCGGGAAAGACACCGGGGAGCTGTTTTTT. This translates into CASSQVVGKDTGELFF.

This clonotype was observed many times. V gene TRBV2 combines with J gene TRBJ2-7, with 7 nucleotides matching TRBD2. The germline CDR1 and CDR2 sequences are SNHLY and FYNNEI. The CDR3 runs 15 residues. Trimming at V came to 4 bases and at J to 5 bases, leaving 11 bases not matched to a gene. The CDR3 spells CASSAGTTTVDEQYF. Written as DNA, the CDR3 is TGTGCCAGCAGTGCCGGGACTACCACTGTGGACGAGCAGTACTTC.

With respect to this clonotype: A read error is possible here, since a much larger clone lies one base away. J is TRBJ1-4 and V is TRBV7-8, with D unresolved. The CDR3 is 13 residues long. The germline CDR1 and CDR2 sequences are SGHVS and FQNEAQ. CDR3 coding DNA: TGTGCCAGCAGCCCGTTGAGTGATGAAAGACTGTTTTTT. This translates into CASSPLSDERLFF.